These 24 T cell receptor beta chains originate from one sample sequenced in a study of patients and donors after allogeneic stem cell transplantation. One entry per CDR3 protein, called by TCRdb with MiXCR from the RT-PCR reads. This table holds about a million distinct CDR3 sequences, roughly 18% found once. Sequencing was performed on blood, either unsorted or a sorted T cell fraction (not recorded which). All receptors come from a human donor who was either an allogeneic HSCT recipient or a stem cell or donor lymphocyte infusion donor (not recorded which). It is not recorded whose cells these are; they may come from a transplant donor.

In nucleotides, the CDR3 is TGTGCCAGCGGCCCCGGATCGTGGGCCGGGGAGCTGTTTTTT. Encoded protein: CASGPGSWAGELFF. This chain uses TRBV6-1 with TRBJ2-2, with D hard to call. This CDR3 contains 14 residues. V was cut by 8 bases and J by 6 bases, with 16 bases left in between. Germline CDR1 MNHNS, CDR2 SASEGT.

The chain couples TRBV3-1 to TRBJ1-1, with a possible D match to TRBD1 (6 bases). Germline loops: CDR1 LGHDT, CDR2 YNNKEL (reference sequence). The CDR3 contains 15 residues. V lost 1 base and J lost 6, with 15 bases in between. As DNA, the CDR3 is TGTGCCAGCAGCCAAGTGGCGGGGGCCAGCTCTGAAGCTTTCTTT. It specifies CASSQVAGASSEAFF.

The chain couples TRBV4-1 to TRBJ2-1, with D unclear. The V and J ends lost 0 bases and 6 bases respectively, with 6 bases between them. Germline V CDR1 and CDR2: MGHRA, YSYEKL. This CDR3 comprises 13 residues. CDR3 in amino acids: CASSQDQLNEQFF. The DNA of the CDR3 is TGCGCCAGCAGCCAAGATCAACTCAATGAGCAGTTCTTC.

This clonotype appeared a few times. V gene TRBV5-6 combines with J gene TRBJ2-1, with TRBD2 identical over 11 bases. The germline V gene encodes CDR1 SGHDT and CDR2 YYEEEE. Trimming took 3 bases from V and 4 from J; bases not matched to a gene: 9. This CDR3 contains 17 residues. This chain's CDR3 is CASSSPGLADVYNEQFF. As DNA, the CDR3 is TGTGCCAGCAGCTCTCCGGGACTAGCGGATGTTTACAATGAGCAGTTCTTC.

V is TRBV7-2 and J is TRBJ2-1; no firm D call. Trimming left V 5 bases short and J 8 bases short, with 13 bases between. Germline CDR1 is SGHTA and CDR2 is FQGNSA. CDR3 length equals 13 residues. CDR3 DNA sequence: TGTGCCAGCAGCCGGACGGTTGGCTATGAGCAGTTCTTC. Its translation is CASSRTVGYEQFF.

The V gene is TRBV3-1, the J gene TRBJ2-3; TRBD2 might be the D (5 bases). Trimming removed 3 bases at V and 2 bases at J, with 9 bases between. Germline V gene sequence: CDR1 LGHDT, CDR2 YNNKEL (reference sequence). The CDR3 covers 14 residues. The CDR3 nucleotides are TGTGCCAGCAGCCACCCACGGGACACAGATACGCAGTATTTT. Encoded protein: CASSHPRDTDTQYF.

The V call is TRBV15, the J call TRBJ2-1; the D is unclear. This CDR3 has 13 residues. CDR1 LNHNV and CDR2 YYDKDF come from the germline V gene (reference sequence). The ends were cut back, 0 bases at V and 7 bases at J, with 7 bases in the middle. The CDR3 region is CATSRERKNEQFF. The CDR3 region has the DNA TGTGCCACCAGCAGAGAGAGGAAGAATGAGCAGTTCTTC.

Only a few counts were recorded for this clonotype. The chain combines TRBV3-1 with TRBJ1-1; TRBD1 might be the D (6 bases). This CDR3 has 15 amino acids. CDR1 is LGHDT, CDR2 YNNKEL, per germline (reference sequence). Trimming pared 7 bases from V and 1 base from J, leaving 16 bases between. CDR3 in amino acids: CASTFNRDGNTEAFF. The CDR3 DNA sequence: TGTGCCAGCACCTTCAACAGGGACGGGAACACTGAAGCTTTCTTT. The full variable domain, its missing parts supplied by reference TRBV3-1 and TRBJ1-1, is DTAVSQTPKYLVTQMGNDKSIKCEQNLGHDTMYWYKQDSKKFLKIMFSYNNKELIINETVPNRFSPKSPDKAHLNLHINSLELGDSAVYFCASTFNRDGNTEAFFGQGTRLTVV.

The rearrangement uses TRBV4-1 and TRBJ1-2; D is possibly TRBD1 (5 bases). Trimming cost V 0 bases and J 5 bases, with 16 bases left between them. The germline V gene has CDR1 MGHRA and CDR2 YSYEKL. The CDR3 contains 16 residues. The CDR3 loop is CASSQDLTGYWYGYTF. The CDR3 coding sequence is TGCGCCAGCAGCCAAGATCTAACAGGTTATTGGTATGGCTACACCTTC.

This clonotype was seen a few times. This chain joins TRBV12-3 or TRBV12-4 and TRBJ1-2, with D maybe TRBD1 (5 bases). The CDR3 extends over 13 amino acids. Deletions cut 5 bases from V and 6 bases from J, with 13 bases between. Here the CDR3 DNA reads TGTGCCAGCAGTCAGACAGCTAGCGATGGCTACACCTTC. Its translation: CASSQTASDGYTF.

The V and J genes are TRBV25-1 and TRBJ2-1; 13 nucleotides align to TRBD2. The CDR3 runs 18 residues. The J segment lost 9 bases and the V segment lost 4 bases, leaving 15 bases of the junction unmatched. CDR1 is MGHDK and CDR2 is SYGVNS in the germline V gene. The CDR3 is CASSAPGLAGSLGGEQFF. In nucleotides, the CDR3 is TGTGCCAGCAGTGCGCCGGGACTAGCGGGATCCCTTGGGGGTGAGCAGTTCTTC. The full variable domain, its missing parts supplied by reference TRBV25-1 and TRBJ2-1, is EADIYQTPRYLVIGTGKKITLECSQTMGHDKMYWYQQDPGMELHLIHYSYGVNSTEKGDLSSESTVSRIRTEHFPLTLESARPSHTSQYLCASSAPGLAGSLGGEQFFGPGTRLTVL.

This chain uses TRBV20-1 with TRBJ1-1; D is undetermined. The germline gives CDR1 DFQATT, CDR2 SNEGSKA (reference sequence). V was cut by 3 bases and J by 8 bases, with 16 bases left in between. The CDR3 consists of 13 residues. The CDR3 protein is CSARVQPDLEAFF. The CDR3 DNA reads TGCAGTGCTAGGGTCCAACCGGACTTGGAAGCTTTCTTT.

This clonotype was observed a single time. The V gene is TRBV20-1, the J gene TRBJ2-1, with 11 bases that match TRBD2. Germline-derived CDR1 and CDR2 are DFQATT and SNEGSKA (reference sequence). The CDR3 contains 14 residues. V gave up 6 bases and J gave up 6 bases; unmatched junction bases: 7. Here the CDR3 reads CSAVAGGKRNEQFF. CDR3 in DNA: TGCAGTGCCGTAGCGGGGGGGAAACGCAATGAGCAGTTCTTC.

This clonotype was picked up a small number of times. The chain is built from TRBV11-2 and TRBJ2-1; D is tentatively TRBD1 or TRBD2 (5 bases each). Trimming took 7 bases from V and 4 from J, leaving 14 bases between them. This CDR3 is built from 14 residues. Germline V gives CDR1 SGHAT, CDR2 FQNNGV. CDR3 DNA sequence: TGTGCCAGCACCCAAAGTGGGGGATACAATGAGCAGTTCTTC. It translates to CASTQSGGYNEQFF. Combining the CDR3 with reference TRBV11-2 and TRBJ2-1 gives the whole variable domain EAGVAQSPRYKIIEKRQSVAFWCNPISGHATLYWYQQILGQGPKLLIQFQNNGVVDDSQLPKDRFSAERLKGVDSTLKIQPAKLEDSAVYLCASTQSGGYNEQFFGPGTRLTVL.

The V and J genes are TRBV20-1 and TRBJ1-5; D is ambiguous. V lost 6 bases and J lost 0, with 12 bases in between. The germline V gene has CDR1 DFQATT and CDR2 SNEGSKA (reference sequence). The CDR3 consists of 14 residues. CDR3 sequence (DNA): TGCAGTGCGTTCAGGAGGAGTAGCAATCAGCCCCAGCATTTT. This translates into CSAFRRSSNQPQHF.

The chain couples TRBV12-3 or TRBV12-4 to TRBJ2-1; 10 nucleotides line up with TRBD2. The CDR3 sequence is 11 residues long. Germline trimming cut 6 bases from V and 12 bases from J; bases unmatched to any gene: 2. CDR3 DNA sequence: TGTGCCAGCAGCTGGACTAGCGGGCAGTTCTTC. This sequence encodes CASSWTSGQFF.

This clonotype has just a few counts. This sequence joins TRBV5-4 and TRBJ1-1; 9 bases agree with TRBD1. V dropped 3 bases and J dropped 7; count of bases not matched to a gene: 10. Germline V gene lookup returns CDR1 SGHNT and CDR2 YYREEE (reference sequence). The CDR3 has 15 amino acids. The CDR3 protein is CASSSGQGKGSEAFF. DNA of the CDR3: TGTGCCAGCAGCTCTGGACAGGGGAAGGGTAGTGAAGCTTTCTTT.

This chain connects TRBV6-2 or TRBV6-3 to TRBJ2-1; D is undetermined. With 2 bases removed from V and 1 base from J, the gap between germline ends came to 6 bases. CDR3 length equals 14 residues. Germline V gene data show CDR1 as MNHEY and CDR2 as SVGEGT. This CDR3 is CASSYGLSYNEQFF. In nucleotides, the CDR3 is TGTGCCAGCAGTTACGGCCTATCCTACAATGAGCAGTTCTTC.

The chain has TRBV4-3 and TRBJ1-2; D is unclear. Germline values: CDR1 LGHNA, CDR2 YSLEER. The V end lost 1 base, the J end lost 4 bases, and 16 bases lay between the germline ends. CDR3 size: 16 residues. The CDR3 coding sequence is TGCGCCAGCAGCCAAGTCGTCCCGCGGATCGGCTATGGCTACACCTTC. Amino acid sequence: CASSQVVPRIGYGYTF.

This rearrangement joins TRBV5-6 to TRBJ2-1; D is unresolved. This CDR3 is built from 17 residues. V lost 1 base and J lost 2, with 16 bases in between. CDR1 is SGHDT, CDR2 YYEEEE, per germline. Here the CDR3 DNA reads TGTGCCAGCAGCTTGCTCCTGGTAGCTGGAACCTACAATGAGCAGTTCTTC. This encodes CASSLLLVAGTYNEQFF.

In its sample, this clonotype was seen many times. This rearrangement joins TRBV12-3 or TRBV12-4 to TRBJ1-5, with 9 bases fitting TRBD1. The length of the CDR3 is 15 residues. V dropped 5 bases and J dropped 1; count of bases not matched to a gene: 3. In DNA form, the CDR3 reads TGTGCCAGCAGTCGAACAGGGGGCAGCAATCAGCCCCAGCATTTT. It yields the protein CASSRTGGSNQPQHF.

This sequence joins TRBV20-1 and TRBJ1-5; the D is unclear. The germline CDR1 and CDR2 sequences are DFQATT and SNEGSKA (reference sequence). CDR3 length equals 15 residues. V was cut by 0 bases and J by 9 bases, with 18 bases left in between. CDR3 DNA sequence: TGCAGTGCTAGAGAGGTGAACGGCCCGTCGCGGCCCCAGCATTTT. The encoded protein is CSAREVNGPSRPQHF.

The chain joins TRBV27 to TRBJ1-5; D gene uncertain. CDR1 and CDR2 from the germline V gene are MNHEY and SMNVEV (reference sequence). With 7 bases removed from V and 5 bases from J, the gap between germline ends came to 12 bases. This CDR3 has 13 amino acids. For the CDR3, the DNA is TGTGCCAGCACTGGCAGGCCTGATCAGCCCCAGCATTTT. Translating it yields CASTGRPDQPQHF.

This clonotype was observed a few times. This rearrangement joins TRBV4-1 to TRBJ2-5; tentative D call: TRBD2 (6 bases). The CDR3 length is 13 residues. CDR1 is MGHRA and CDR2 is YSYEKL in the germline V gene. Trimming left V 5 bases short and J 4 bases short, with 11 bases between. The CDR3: CASSLAETETQYF. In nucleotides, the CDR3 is TGCGCCAGCAGCTTAGCGGAAACAGAGACCCAGTACTTC.